This T cell receptor (beta chain) came from a study of T cell changes during pregnancy in multiple sclerosis. CDR3 length: 15 amino acids. Here immunoSEQ multiplex PCR was the method, and the copy in TCRdb shows in-frame clones only, minus some. Of some 68,000 clones in the sample, about 92% were seen once. The material was peripheral blood, obtained in the second trimester of pregnancy. The sequence was collected from a female donor in good health, enrolled as a control in a pregnancy study. This chain joins TRBV12-2 and TRBJ1-1; the table's D call of TRBD1 was not tested on the DNA. TRBV12-2 is recorded as a pseudogene. CDR3 protein: CASRLMTGRNTEAFF. CDR3 coding DNA: TGTGCAAGTCGCTTAATGACAGGGAGGAACACTGAAGCTTTCTTT.